Listed below are T cell receptor beta chains from one sample, sequenced in a study of vaccination and CD4 T cells after COVID-19. TCRdb re-called the PCR reads through MiXCR, storing one row per CDR3 protein. The sample carries about 4,600 distinct CDR3 sequences, 40% to 45% recorded once. No antigen is known for these receptors. The sample consisted of CD4+ T cells from blood, cultured in vitro. These receptor sequences come from a human donor who had recovered from COVID-19. The CDR3 runs from the conserved cysteine through the conserved F or W. D genes are given only for firm matches. Size tells how often a clone was seen (once, few, many) or the class of an expanded clone, and some rows leave it out.

V,size,D,J,CDR3,DNA
TRBV11-3,.,TRBD1,TRBJ2-7,CASSLAGQGGGEQYF,TGTGCCAGCAGCTTAGCGGGACAGGGGGGCGGAGAGCAGTACTTC
TRBV7-2,.,TRBD1,TRBJ1-6,CASSPTGLDSPLHF,TGTGCCAGCAGCCCGACAGGGCTGGATTCACCCCTCCACTTT
TRBV20-1,.,.,TRBJ2-7,CSAKLDKDGAYEQYF,TGCAGTGCTAAGCTGGACAAGGACGGAGCCTACGAGCAGTACTTC
TRBV5-5,medium-sized,TRBD1,TRBJ2-7,CASSPRPGTGDHEQYF,TGTGCCAGCAGCCCTCGCCCCGGGACAGGGGATCACGAGCAGTACTTC
TRBV20-1,.,.,TRBJ1-2,CSAQQGSDYGYTF,TGCAGTGCCCAGCAGGGTTCTGACTATGGCTACACCTTC
TRBV7-2,few,.,TRBJ1-1,CASSRQVDTEAFF,TGTGCCAGCAGCCGGCAGGTTGACACTGAAGCTTTCTTT
TRBV20-1,.,TRBD2,TRBJ2-3,CSARTFGGADTQYF,TGCAGTGCTAGAACGTTCGGGGGGGCGGATACGCAGTATTTT
TRBV20-1,.,TRBD2,TRBJ2-7,CSASAGLQYEQYF,TGCAGTGCTAGCGCGGGACTACAATACGAGCAGTACTTC
TRBV2,few,TRBD1,TRBJ2-3,CASMGNRGTDTQYF,TGTGCCAGCATGGGTAACAGGGGTACAGATACGCAGTATTTT
TRBV20-1,few,.,TRBJ1-2,CSARELTRGRGYGYTF,TGCAGTGCTAGAGAACTGACGCGGGGGCGAGGCTATGGCTACACCTTC
TRBV15,.,TRBD1,TRBJ2-4,CATSRLKQGAIKNIQYF,TGTGCCACCAGCAGATTAAAACAGGGGGCAATCAAAAACATTCAGTACTTC
TRBV6-1,few,.,TRBJ1-2,CAIRVVAQGSGGGYTF,TGTGCAATCAGAGTTGTTGCGCAGGGGTCGGGTGGAGGCTACACCTTC
TRBV7-9,.,.,TRBJ2-5,CASSLWAGVGTETQYF,TGTGCCAGCAGCTTATGGGCCGGGGTGGGGACCGAGACCCAGTACTTC
TRBV20-1,.,.,TRBJ1-1,CSARVGENTEVFF,TGCAGTGCTAGAGTTGGTGAGAACACTGAAGTTTTCTTT
TRBV6-5,.,TRBD2,TRBJ2-3,CASSSLAGGGDTQYF,TGTGCCAGCAGTTCGTTAGCGGGGGGAGGAGATACGCAGTATTTT
TRBV20-1,.,TRBD1,TRBJ2-1,CSAQGVGNEQFF,TGCAGTGCCCAGGGGGTAGGAAATGAGCAGTTCTTC
TRBV30,.,.,TRBJ2-7,CAWSFKGAGGPTYEQYF,TGTGCCTGGAGTTTTAAGGGGGCGGGAGGACCCACCTACGAGCAGTACTTC
TRBV20-1,.,.,TRBJ1-1,CSARDMKDTEAFF,TGCAGTGCTAGAGATATGAAAGACACTGAAGCTTTCTTT
TRBV20-1,few,.,TRBJ2-5,CSARSGMETQYF,TGCAGTGCTAGATCCGGGATGGAGACCCAGTACTTC
TRBV6-2/TRBV6-3,.,.,TRBJ1-4,CASRPRPGYEKLFF,TGTGCCAGCAGACCCCGCCCGGGGTATGAAAAACTGTTTTTT
TRBV20-1,large,.,TRBJ1-5,CSAITGSNQPQHF,TGCAGTGCTATAACAGGGAGCAATCAGCCCCAGCATTTT
TRBV20-1,.,TRBD1,TRBJ1-3,CSGSRGSGNTIYF,TGCAGTGGCTCCAGGGGGTCTGGAAACACCATATATTTT
TRBV2,once,TRBD1,TRBJ1-5,CASRTQGGGNQPQHF,TGTGCCAGCAGAACACAGGGGGGTGGCAATCAGCCCCAGCATTTT
TRBV2,few,.,TRBJ1-6,CASSGEAPLHF,TGTGCCAGCAGTGGTGAGGCACCCCTCCACTTT
TRBV27,few,TRBD2,TRBJ2-5,CASSSPTGTSSVTQYF,TGTGCCAGCAGTTCCCCTACCGGGACTAGTAGTGTGACCCAGTACTTC
TRBV11-2,.,TRBD2,TRBJ2-7,CASSLEVRRLAGDHEQYF,TGTGCCAGCAGCTTAGAAGTTCGCAGACTAGCGGGGGACCACGAGCAGTACTTC
TRBV27,few,TRBD1,TRBJ2-4,CASSDPGQGNIQYF,TGTGCCAGCAGTGACCCGGGACAGGGAAACATTCAGTACTTC
TRBV20-1,.,.,TRBJ2-1,CSANGGGGPLYNEQFF,TGCAGTGCAAACGGGGGCGGAGGCCCTTTGTACAATGAGCAGTTCTTC
TRBV11-2,.,.,TRBJ2-1,CATSQDTYNEQFF,TGTGCCACCAGCCAGGACACCTACAATGAGCAGTTCTTC
TRBV6-2/TRBV6-3,.,.,TRBJ1-2,CASRQGFGYGYTF,TGTGCCAGCAGACAGGGTTTCGGCTATGGCTACACCTTC
TRBV11-2,.,.,TRBJ2-2,CATRGLSWNTGELFF,TGTGCCACCCGGGGCCTCTCATGGAACACCGGGGAGCTGTTTTTT
TRBV20-1,.,.,TRBJ2-5,CSVPPGGRQTQYF,TGCAGTGTCCCGCCAGGAGGTCGGCAGACCCAGTACTTC
TRBV6-8,.,TRBD2,TRBJ2-2,CASRPRLASNTGELFF,TGTGCCAGCAGACCAAGACTAGCGTCGAACACCGGGGAGCTGTTTTTT
TRBV11-3,few,.,TRBJ2-1,CASSLVARTTSYNEQFF,TGTGCCAGCAGCTTAGTTGCCCGGACTACGTCCTACAATGAGCAGTTCTTC
TRBV5-1,.,TRBD1,TRBJ2-5,CASSSTGGWQETQYF,TGCGCCAGCAGTTCGACAGGGGGGTGGCAAGAGACCCAGTACTTC
TRBV20-1,few,.,TRBJ1-1,CSASPGGAGGDTEAFF,TGCAGTGCTAGTCCCGGGGGCGCCGGGGGTGACACTGAAGCTTTCTTT
TRBV10-3,few,.,TRBJ2-3,CAISESRAGPTDTQYF,TGTGCCATCAGTGAGTCGAGGGCGGGGCCGACAGATACGCAGTATTTT
TRBV27,.,.,TRBJ2-1,CASSLNGVGGRSYNEQFF,TGTGCCAGCAGTTTAAATGGTGTCGGGGGCCGATCCTACAATGAGCAGTTCTTC
TRBV19,.,TRBD1,TRBJ2-5,CASSITLDRAKFVQETQYF,TGTGCCAGTAGTATAACCCTCGACAGGGCGAAATTTGTTCAAGAGACCCAGTACTTC
TRBV5-4,.,TRBD1,TRBJ1-2,CASSRDRGRGYGYTF,TGTGCCAGCAGCCGGGACAGGGGTCGAGGCTATGGCTACACCTTC
TRBV5-4,few,TRBD1,TRBJ1-1,CASSLWGGTGPNTEAFF,TGTGCCAGCAGCTTGTGGGGAGGGACAGGGCCGAACACTGAAGCTTTCTTT
TRBV27,.,TRBD2,TRBJ2-3,CASSSSGGAADTQYF,TGTGCCAGCAGTTCTAGCGGGGGGGCGGCAGATACGCAGTATTTT
TRBV27,.,.,TRBJ1-1,CAGSLSPALLIGSAFF,TGTGCCGGCAGTTTATCACCGGCCCTCCTGATTGGTTCAGCTTTCTTT
TRBV12-3/TRBV12-4,.,.,TRBJ2-3,CASSPRLPRQKYF,TGTGCCAGCAGTCCTCGACTACCCCGACAGAAGTATTTT
TRBV19,.,.,TRBJ2-7,CASSGKGGGPPYEQYF,TGTGCCAGTAGCGGAAAAGGCGGCGGGCCCCCCTACGAGCAGTACTTC
TRBV20-1,few,.,TRBJ1-2,CSARDGQVPSNYGYTF,TGCAGTGCTAGAGATGGGCAGGTCCCCTCTAACTATGGCTACACCTTC
TRBV10-3,.,.,TRBJ1-2,CAISPQQGSGIGYTF,TGTGCCATCTCCCCCCAACAGGGCTCAGGGATTGGCTACACCTTC
TRBV5-4,.,TRBD1,TRBJ2-1,CASSLNRGASSYNEQFF,TGTGCCAGCAGCTTGAACAGGGGAGCCAGCTCCTACAATGAGCAGTTCTTC
TRBV5-4,.,TRBD1,TRBJ2-7,CASSARDSYEQYF,TGTGCCAGCAGCGCCCGGGACAGCTACGAGCAGTACTTC
TRBV6-1,.,TRBD2,TRBJ2-1,CASSFQAGRIGADEQFF,TGTGCCAGCTCGTTCCAAGCGGGACGGATAGGGGCCGATGAGCAGTTCTTC
TRBV6-2/TRBV6-3,few,.,TRBJ1-1,CASSSQTRNTEAFF,TGTGCCAGCAGTTCCCAGACACGGAACACTGAAGCTTTCTTT
TRBV2,.,TRBD2,TRBJ2-7,CASRVLAGVNYEQYF,TGTGCCAGCAGGGTACTAGCGGGGGTCAATTACGAGCAGTACTTC
TRBV7-3,.,TRBD2,TRBJ2-7,CASSTSGTGEQYF,TGTGCCAGCAGCACTAGCGGGACGGGCGAGCAGTACTTC
TRBV4-1,.,TRBD1,TRBJ2-4,CASSPNQGAAKNIQYF,TGCGCCAGCAGCCCAAACCAGGGGGCGGCCAAAAACATTCAGTACTTC
TRBV12-3/TRBV12-4,few,TRBD2,TRBJ2-7,CASSPNIAGGPRYEQYF,TGTGCCAGCAGTCCAAATATAGCGGGAGGGCCTCGTTACGAGCAGTACTTC
TRBV6-1,few,.,TRBJ1-2,CASRQANYGYTF,TGTGCCAGCCGGCAGGCTAACTATGGCTACACCTTC
TRBV28,.,TRBD1,TRBJ1-2,CASSPSGQGAPYGYTF,TGTGCCAGCAGTCCATCGGGACAGGGGGCCCCCTATGGCTACACCTTC
TRBV20-1,few,.,TRBJ2-2,CSAPASAFPNTGELFF,TGCAGTGCGCCCGCTTCTGCCTTCCCAAACACCGGGGAGCTGTTTTTT